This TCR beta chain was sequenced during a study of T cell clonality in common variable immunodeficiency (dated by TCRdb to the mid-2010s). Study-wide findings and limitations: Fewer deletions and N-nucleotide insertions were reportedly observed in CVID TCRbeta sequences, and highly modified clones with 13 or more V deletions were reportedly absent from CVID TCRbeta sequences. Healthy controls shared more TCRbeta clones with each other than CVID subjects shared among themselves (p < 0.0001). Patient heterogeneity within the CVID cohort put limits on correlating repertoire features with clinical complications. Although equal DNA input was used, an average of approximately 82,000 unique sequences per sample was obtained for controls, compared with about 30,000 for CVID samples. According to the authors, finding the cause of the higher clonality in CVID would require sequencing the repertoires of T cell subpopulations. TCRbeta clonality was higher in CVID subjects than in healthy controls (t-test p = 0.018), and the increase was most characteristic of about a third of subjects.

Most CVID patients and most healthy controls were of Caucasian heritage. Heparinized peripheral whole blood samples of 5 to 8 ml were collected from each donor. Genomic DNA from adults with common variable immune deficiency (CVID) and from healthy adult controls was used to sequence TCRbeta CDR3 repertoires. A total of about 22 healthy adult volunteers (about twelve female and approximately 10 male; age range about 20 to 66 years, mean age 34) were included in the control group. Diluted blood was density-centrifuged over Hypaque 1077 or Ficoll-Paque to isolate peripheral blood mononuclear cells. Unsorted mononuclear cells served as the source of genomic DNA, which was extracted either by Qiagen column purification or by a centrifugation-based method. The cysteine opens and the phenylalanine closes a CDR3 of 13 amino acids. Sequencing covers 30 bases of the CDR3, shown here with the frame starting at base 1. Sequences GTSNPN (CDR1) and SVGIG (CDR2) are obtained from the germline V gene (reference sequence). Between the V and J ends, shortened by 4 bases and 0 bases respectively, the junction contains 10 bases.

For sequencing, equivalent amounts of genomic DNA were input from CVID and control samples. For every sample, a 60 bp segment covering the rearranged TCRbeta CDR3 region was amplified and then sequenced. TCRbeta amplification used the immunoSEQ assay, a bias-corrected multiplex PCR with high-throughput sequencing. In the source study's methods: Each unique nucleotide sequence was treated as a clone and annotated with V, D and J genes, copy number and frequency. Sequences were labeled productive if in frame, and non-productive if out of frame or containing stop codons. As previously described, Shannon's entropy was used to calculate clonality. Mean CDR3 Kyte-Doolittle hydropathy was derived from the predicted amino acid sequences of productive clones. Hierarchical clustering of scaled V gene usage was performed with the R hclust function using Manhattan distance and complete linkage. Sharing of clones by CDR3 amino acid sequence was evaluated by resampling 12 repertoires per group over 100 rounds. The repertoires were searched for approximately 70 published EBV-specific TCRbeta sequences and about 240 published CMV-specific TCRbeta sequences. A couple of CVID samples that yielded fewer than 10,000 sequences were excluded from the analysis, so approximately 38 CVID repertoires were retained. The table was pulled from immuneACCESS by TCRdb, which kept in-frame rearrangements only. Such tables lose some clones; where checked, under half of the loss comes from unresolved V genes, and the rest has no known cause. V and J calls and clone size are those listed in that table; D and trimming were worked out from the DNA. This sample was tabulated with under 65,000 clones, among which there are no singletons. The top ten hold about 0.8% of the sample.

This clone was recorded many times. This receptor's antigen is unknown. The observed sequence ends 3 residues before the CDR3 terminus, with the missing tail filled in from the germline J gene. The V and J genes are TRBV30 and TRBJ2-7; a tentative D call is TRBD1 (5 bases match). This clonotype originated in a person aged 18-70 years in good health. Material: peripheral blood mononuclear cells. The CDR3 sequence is CAWKGVASYEQYF. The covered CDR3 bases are TGTGCCTGGAAAGGGGTTGCCTCCTACGAG.